These 27 T cell receptor beta chains came from one sample sequenced in a study of T cells after yellow fever vaccination. A single record per CDR3 protein comes from TCRdb applying MiXCR to the 5' RACE reads. This sample has some 220,000 distinct CDR3 sequences, with roughly 3.3% found just once. Sequencing was performed on CD4+ T cells sorted from PBMCs, taken 10 days after the yellow fever booster vaccination. Receptors originate from a man aged 18 to 30 who received the YFV17D yellow fever vaccine.

This clonotype was detected ten times or more. This chain joins TRBV7-9 and TRBJ2-7, with TRBD1 identical over 7 bases. Germline loops: CDR1 SEHNR, CDR2 FQNEAQ (reference sequence). This CDR3 is built from 15 residues. The V gene end was trimmed by 5 bases and the J gene end by 1 base; junction bases not matched to a gene: 8. The DNA of the CDR3 is TGTGCCAGCAGCCCCCCCACGGACAGGTCCTACGAGCAGTACTTC. Its translation is CASSPPTDRSYEQYF. Supplemented by reference TRBV7-9 and TRBJ2-7, the full variable domain reads DTGVSQNPRHKITKRGQNVTFRCDPISEHNRLYWYRQTLGQGPEFLTYFQNEAQLEKSRLLSDRFSAERPKGSFSTLEIQRTEQGDSAMYLCASSPPTDRSYEQYFGPGTRLTVT.

The gene calls are TRBV19 and TRBJ1-5, with D perhaps matching TRBD1 (6 bases). Trimming took 6 bases from V and 3 from J, leaving 18 bases between them. The length of the CDR3 is 16 residues. Germline V CDR1 and CDR2: LNHDA, SQIVND (reference sequence). The CDR3 sequence: CASSNLGGEPNQPQHF. The CDR3 DNA follows: TGTGCCAGTAGCAACCTAGGGGGGGAACCCAATCAGCCCCAGCATTTT.

This clonotype was seen many times. CDR3 DNA: TGCGCCAGCAGCTTGGAGGCAGCAAACACCGGGGAGCTGTTTTTT. Translated, it gives CASSLEAANTGELFF. This sequence joins TRBV5-1 and TRBJ2-2; no definite D call. There are 15 residues in the CDR3. Trimming stripped 0 bases from V and 2 bases from J, with 8 bases between. CDR1 SGHRS and CDR2 YFSETQ come from the germline V gene.

The chain has TRBV24-1 and TRBJ2-3; no definite D call. The length of the CDR3 is 13 residues. Germline CDR1 and CDR2: KGHDR and SFDVKD. Trimming pared 5 bases from V and 2 bases from J, leaving 7 bases between. For the CDR3, the DNA is TGTGCCACCAGTGCCCCAGCCACAGATACGCAGTATTTT. Translated, it gives CATSAPATDTQYF.

This clonotype was counted between two and nine times. The chain recombines TRBV4-2 with TRBJ1-3; no firm D call. This CDR3 spans 15 amino acids. In germline, CDR1 is LGHNA, CDR2 YNFKEQ. Trimming shortened V by 1 base and J by 4 bases, and 11 bases separated the two germline ends. The CDR3 loop reads CASSQGGGTGNTIYF. The CDR3 DNA follows: TGTGCCAGCAGCCAAGGAGGAGGAACAGGAAACACCATATATTTT.

This clonotype was observed at least ten times. The chain uses TRBV27 and TRBJ2-3, with a possible D match to TRBD2 (5 bases). V was pared by 6 bases and J by 3 bases, with 13 bases between. Germline V CDR1 and CDR2: MNHEY, SMNVEV (reference sequence). The CDR3 sequence is 14 residues long. Here the CDR3 DNA reads TGTGCCAGCAGGATGGGCAGGAGGACAGATACGCAGTATTTT. Translation gives CASRMGRRTDTQYF.

This clonotype was observed at least ten times. Here the CDR3 reads CASSLAQGAITDTQYF. The DNA of the CDR3 is TGTGCCAGCAGCTTAGCACAGGGGGCCATCACAGATACGCAGTATTTT. The chain couples TRBV7-2 to TRBJ2-3, with 9 bases aligning to TRBD1. The CDR3 contains 16 residues. The trim removed 0 bases at V and 2 bases at J, leaving 3 bases unmatched. Germline V gene data show CDR1 as SGHTA and CDR2 as FQGNSA. Supplemented by reference TRBV7-2 and TRBJ2-3, the full variable domain reads GAGVSQSPSNKVTEKGKDVELRCDPISGHTALYWYRQSLGQGLEFLIYFQGNSAPDKSGLPSDRFSAERTGGSVSTLTIQRTQQEDSAVYLCASSLAQGAITDTQYFGPGTRLTVL.

This clonotype was counted many times. The V and J genes are TRBV12-3 or TRBV12-4 and TRBJ1-5, with unresolved D. CDR3 length equals 14 residues. The V end was cut by 6 bases, the J end by 0 bases, with 9 bases between. The CDR3 nucleotides are TGTGCCAGCAGATCCGGAAATAGCAATCAGCCCCAGCATTTT. The encoded protein is CASRSGNSNQPQHF.

This clonotype was observed a handful of times. V and J are TRBV4-1 and TRBJ2-1; D unresolved. V lost 3 bases to trimming and J lost 7 bases, with 19 bases between them. Per germline, CDR1 MGHRA and CDR2 YSYEKL. The CDR3 loop spans 16 amino acids. The CDR3 spells CASSQPVSKFRNEQFF. DNA for the CDR3: TGCGCCAGCAGCCAGCCTGTAAGCAAGTTTCGGAATGAGCAGTTCTTC.

The chain links TRBV7-2 to TRBJ2-4; a weak D match, TRBD2 (5 bases). The CDR3 contains 12 residues. Between the trimmed V and J ends, which lost 3 bases and 8 bases, there was a span of 8 bases. Germline CDR1 reads SGHTA; CDR2 reads FQGNSA. The CDR3 reads CASSFNGDIQYF. In nucleotides, the CDR3 is TGTGCCAGCAGCTTCAACGGGGACATTCAGTACTTC.

Only a few counts were recorded for this clonotype. The V and J genes are TRBV4-3 and TRBJ2-6; D ambiguous. This CDR3 contains 16 residues. The ends were cut back, 0 bases at V and 1 base at J, with 7 bases in the middle. Germline V gene data show CDR1 as LGHNA and CDR2 as YSLEER. In nucleotides, the CDR3 is TGCGCCAGCAGCCAAGATACCAGTTCTGGGGCCAACGTCCTGACTTTC. This translates into CASSQDTSSGANVLTF.

This clonotype was found a few times. This chain joins TRBV19 and TRBJ1-1; perhaps TRBD1 as D (6 bases). Trimming removed 7 bases from V and 7 bases from J, with 28 bases in between. CDR3 length: 17 residues. Per the germline V gene, CDR1 is LNHDA and CDR2 is SQIVND (reference sequence). In nucleotides, the CDR3 is TGTGCCAGTAAAAAAAAGCCCCCGGGGGGCCCAGCGGGTGAAGCTTTCTTT. Protein product: CASKKKPPGGPAGEAFF. Based on the CDR3 plus reference TRBV19 and TRBJ1-1, the full variable domain is DGGITQSPKYLFRKEGQNVTLSCEQNLNHDAMYWYRQDPGQGLRLIYYSQIVNDFQKGDIAEGYSVSREKKESFPLTVTSAQKNPTAFYLCASKKKPPGGPAGEAFFGQGTRLTVV.

This clonotype occurred many times. The rearrangement joins TRBV20-1 to TRBJ1-4; D possibly corresponds to TRBD1 (5 bases). Germline lookup yields CDR1 DFQATT and CDR2 SNEGSKA (reference sequence). V was cut by 3 bases and J by 5 bases, with 16 bases left in between. The CDR3 consists of 15 residues. CDR3: CSARPRGTENEKLFF. The CDR3 nucleotides are TGCAGTGCTAGGCCTCGAGGGACGGAGAATGAAAAACTGTTTTTT.

A note on this clonotype: A junction boundary mismatches the germline segment, possibly from a read error. In DNA, the CDR3 is TGTGCCAGCAGCTTCGTGAGGGGGCTCGATGAGACCAAGTACTTC. Translated: CASSFVRGLDETKYF. This sequence joins TRBV7-2 and TRBJ2-5; 7 positions match TRBD1. The CDR3 length is 15 residues. Germline CDR1 is SGHTA and CDR2 is FQGNSA.

The rearrangement uses TRBV20-1 and TRBJ2-5, with D perhaps given as TRBD1 or TRBD2 (5 bases each). Germline-derived CDR1 and CDR2 are DFQATT and SNEGSKA (reference sequence). Trimming took 3 bases from V and 4 from J, leaving 15 bases between them. This CDR3 contains 14 residues. The CDR3 spells CSARKRGAGETQYF. DNA of the CDR3: TGCAGTGCTAGGAAGCGAGGGGCTGGAGAGACCCAGTACTTC.

This clonotype has ten or more counts. The genes are TRBV5-1 and TRBJ2-5; possibly TRBD1 for D (5 bases). The CDR3 extends over 15 amino acids. Trimming removed 3 bases from V and 3 bases from J, with 15 bases in between. Germline CDR1 and CDR2: SGHRS and YFSETQ. The CDR3 region is CASSSVATGEETQYF. The CDR3 DNA reads as TGCGCCAGCAGCTCGGTGGCCACAGGCGAAGAGACCCAGTACTTC.

This clonotype was counted at least ten times. In DNA form, the CDR3 reads TGTGCCAGCAGGGGGTCCATGAACACTGAAGCTTTCTTT. Its translation: CASRGSMNTEAFF. This chain links TRBV2 with TRBJ1-1; D is ambiguous. Between the trimmed V and J ends, which lost 6 bases and 0 bases, there was a span of 8 bases. The CDR3 consists of 13 residues. The germline V gene encodes CDR1 SNHLY and CDR2 FYNNEI.

The table lists this clonotype with many counts. V and J are TRBV5-1 and TRBJ1-5; possible D gene TRBD1, 6 bases. The germline CDR1 and CDR2 sequences are SGHRS and YFSETQ. Trimming took off 1 base at V and 3 bases at J, with 11 bases between the two ends. The CDR3 extends over 15 amino acids. The CDR3 nucleotides are TGCGCCAGCAGCTTGATGGGGGCCCACAATCAGCCCCAGCATTTT. Its translation is CASSLMGAHNQPQHF.

This clonotype was found many times. The chain links TRBV29-1 to TRBJ2-7; maybe TRBD1 (5 bases). The germline V and J ends were trimmed by 6 bases and 3 bases, with 15 bases remaining between them. The V gene's germline CDR1 is SQVTM and CDR2 ANQGSEA. The CDR3 length is 13 residues. The CDR3 DNA is TGCAGCGTCCTGACAGTAATCAGCTACGAGCAGTACTTC. It specifies CSVLTVISYEQYF.

This clonotype was seen only a few times. V usage is TRBV19 and J usage is TRBJ1-5; D remains ambiguous. Trimming took off 4 bases at V and 0 bases at J, with 13 bases between the two ends. The CDR3 runs to 16 residues. Germline V gene sequence: CDR1 LNHDA, CDR2 SQIVND (reference sequence). For the CDR3, the DNA is TGTGCCAGTAGTACCCGCATGGTCCATAGCAATCAGCCCCAGCATTTT. It specifies CASSTRMVHSNQPQHF.

In its sample, this clonotype was seen a few times. The J gene is TRBJ1-1, the V gene TRBV6-6, with D maybe TRBD1 (6 bases). The CDR3 is made up of 14 amino acids. Germline values: CDR1 MNHNY, CDR2 SVGAGI (reference sequence). Trimming pared 5 bases from V and 5 bases from J, leaving 15 bases between. CDR3 nucleotides: TGTGCCAGCAGTCAACAACAGGGTTTTACTGAAGCTTTCTTT. Residues: CASSQQQGFTEAFF.

This clonotype was seen repeatedly, ten times or more. This chain connects TRBV6-2 or TRBV6-3 to TRBJ2-7, with 9 bases fitting TRBD1. V trimming: 10 bases; J trimming: 6 bases; junction bases outside the gene matches: 7. Germline V gene data show CDR1 as MNHEY and CDR2 as SVGEGT. There are 12 residues in the CDR3. The CDR3 protein is CATSLQGAEQYF. The CDR3 DNA is TGTGCCACCTCACTACAGGGGGCCGAGCAGTACTTC.

The chain uses TRBV6-2 or TRBV6-3 and TRBJ2-5, with 7 bases matching TRBD2. The CDR3 is 14 residues long. Germline V CDR1 and CDR2: MNHEY, SVGEGT. Germline trimming cut 1 base from V and 1 base from J; bases unmatched to any gene: 0. CDR3 sequence (DNA): TGTGCCAGCAGTTACTGGACTAGCCAAGAGACCCAGTACTTC. This codes for CASSYWTSQETQYF.

There are many counts of this clonotype. The chain recombines TRBV7-2 with TRBJ1-5; tentatively, D is TRBD1 (6 bases). The CDR3 covers 14 residues. Per the germline V gene, CDR1 is SGHTA and CDR2 is FQGNSA. V was pared by 5 bases and J by 0 bases, with 8 bases between. Written as DNA, the CDR3 is TGTGCCAGCAGCCTGACAGGTAGCAATCAGCCCCAGCATTTT. It encodes CASSLTGSNQPQHF.

In this sample, this clonotype turned up many times. This chain uses TRBV5-1 with TRBJ1-1; weak D call: TRBD1 (6 bases). From germline, CDR1 is SGHRS and CDR2 YFSETQ. The V and J ends lost 4 bases and 0 bases respectively, with 16 bases between them. The CDR3 covers 16 residues. CDR3 sequence (DNA): TGCGCCAGCAGCCCCGGGTTGGGGGCAGTGAACACTGAAGCTTTCTTT. The encoded protein is CASSPGLGAVNTEAFF.

This clonotype was counted between two and nine times. This chain links TRBV20-1 with TRBJ1-1; TRBD1 matches 10 bases. The trim removed 5 bases at V and 0 bases at J, leaving 0 bases unmatched. The CDR3 is 13 amino acids. Germline V lookup: CDR1 DFQATT, CDR2 SNEGSKA (reference sequence). This CDR3 is CSAGTGVNTEAFF. CDR3 nucleotide sequence: TGCAGTGCTGGGACAGGGGTGAACACTGAAGCTTTCTTT.

This rearrangement joins TRBV4-1 to TRBJ1-5, with D maybe TRBD1 (5 bases). The CDR3 totals 13 residues. V was trimmed by 1 base and J by 7 bases, leaving 8 bases between them. CDR1 MGHRA and CDR2 YSYEKL come from the germline V gene. CDR3 bases: TGCGCCAGCAGCCAAGGGGGGGGACAGCCCCAGCATTTT. Translating it yields CASSQGGGQPQHF.